This TCR beta chain derives from a study of shared clonotypes between healthy human individuals. Study-level points and caveats: The sampled material consisted only of blood, and tissue repertoires are likely to differ.

It was roughly 0.3 ug DNA, about 30,000 T cell genomes, that went into each replicate PCR of unsorted PBMC. Assay: immunoSEQ multiplex PCR; the TCRdb copy retains only in-frame clones and omits some. The data contain under 600,000 clones, 60% to 80% of them singletons. About this clone: Antigen unknown.

CDR1 and CDR2 from the germline V gene are SGHRS and YFSETQ. The ends were cut back, 0 bases at V and 5 bases at J, with 9 bases in the middle. The CDR3 sequence is 15 residues long. The chain carries TRBV5-1 and TRBJ1-6; possible D gene TRBD1, 5 bases. The sample comprised PBMCs. This sequence originates from a woman in her thirties or forties in good health. Some clones in this sample may be carry-over from other donors' samples. For the CDR3, the DNA is TGCGCCAGCAGCTTGGAGGGGAGCCATAATTCACCCCTCCACTTT. Protein sequence: CASSLEGSHNSPLHF.